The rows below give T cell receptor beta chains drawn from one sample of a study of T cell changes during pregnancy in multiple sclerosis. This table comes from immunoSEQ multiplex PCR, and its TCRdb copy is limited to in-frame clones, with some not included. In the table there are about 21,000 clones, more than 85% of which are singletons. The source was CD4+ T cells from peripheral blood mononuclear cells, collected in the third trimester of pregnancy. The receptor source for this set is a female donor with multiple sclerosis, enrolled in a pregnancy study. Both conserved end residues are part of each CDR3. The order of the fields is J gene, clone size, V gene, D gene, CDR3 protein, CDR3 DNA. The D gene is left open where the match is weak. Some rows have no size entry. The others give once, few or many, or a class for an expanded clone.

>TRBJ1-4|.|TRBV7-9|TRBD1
CASTQGATNEKLFF
TGTGCCAGCACCCAGGGGGCAACTAATGAAAAACTGTTTTTT
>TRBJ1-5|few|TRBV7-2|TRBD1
CASSGQGNQPQHF
TGTGCCAGCAGCGGACAGGGCAATCAGCCCCAGCATTTT
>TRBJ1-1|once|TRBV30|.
CAWSTTEEAFF
TGTGCCTGGAGTACAACAGAAGAAGCTTTCTTT
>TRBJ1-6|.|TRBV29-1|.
CSVRLTGNSGNSPLHF
TGCAGCGTTAGATTAACAGGGAATTCGGGTAATTCACCCCTCCACTTT
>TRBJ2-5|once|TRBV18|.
CASSRQYQETQYF
TGTGCCAGCTCCAGACAGTACCAAGAGACCCAGTACTTC
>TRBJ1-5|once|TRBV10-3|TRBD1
CAPRGETLSNQPQHF
TGTGCCCCCAGGGGGGAAACCCTTAGCAATCAGCCCCAGCATTTT
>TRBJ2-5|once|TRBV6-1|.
CASSRQDKETQYF
TGTGCCAGCAGCCGACAGGATAAAGAGACCCAGTACTTC
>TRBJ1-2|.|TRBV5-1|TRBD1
CASSSPDRGSGGYTF
TGCGCCAGCAGCTCGCCGGACAGGGGGAGTGGTGGCTACACCTTC
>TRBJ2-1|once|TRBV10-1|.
CASSESTSYNEQFF
TGCGCCAGCAGTGAGTCGACATCGTACAATGAGCAGTTCTTC
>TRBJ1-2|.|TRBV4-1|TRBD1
CASSQGWDRDMGYTF
TGCGCCAGCAGCCAGGGGTGGGACAGGGACATGGGCTACACCTTC
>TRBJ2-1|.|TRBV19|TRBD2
CASSTYSGGAYNEQFF
TGTGCCAGTAGTACATATAGCGGGGGGGCCTACAATGAGCAGTTCTTC